This TCR beta chain originates from a study of T cell responses to AZD1222 COVID-19 vaccine. Notes on this clone: What it binds is not known.

Data came from immunoSEQ multiplex PCR; TCRdb stores just in-frame clones and leaves some out. The table shows fewer than 130,000 clones, with around 90% occurring only once. The study's findings and limits: Clonal diversity may have been underestimated, and the donors were mostly white British, with more females than males. Unmutated variant regions reportedly attract nearly half of all spike-specific TCRs.

Trimming took 8 bases from V and 0 from J, leaving 14 bases between them. CDR3 size: 14 residues. Germline V gives CDR1 MNHEY, CDR2 SMNVEV (reference sequence). The specimen comprised peripheral blood, sampled on day 0 of AZD1222 vaccination. The chain recombines TRBV27 with TRBJ2-7; TRBD1 or TRBD2 may be the D gene (6 bases each). This TCR came from an adult in good health. CDR3 nucleotides: TGTGCCAGCGGGGGGCGCGGGAACTCCTACGAGCAGTACTTC. Translating gives CASGGRGNSYEQYF.